Listed below are T cell receptor beta chains from one sample, sequenced in a study of shared clonotypes between healthy human individuals. Profiled with immunoSEQ multiplex PCR; TCRdb holds only in-frame clones, not every one. Of a few million clones in the sample, around nine tenths are singletons; the top ten hold over 0.12%. Material for sequencing was naive CD4+ T cells sorted from blood. These TCRs come from a man aged 18 to 30 in good health. Each CDR3 is given with its conserved first and last residue. Each record gives: CDR3 length, clone size, J gene, V gene, D gene, CDR3 DNA, CDR3 protein. D genes are given only for firm matches. The size field is filled for only some rows; it gives once, few, many or a size class.

>13|-|TRBJ2-7|TRBV10-3|-
TGTGCCATCACCCGAGATAGCTCCTACGAGCAGTACTTC
CAITRDSSYEQYF
>15|-|TRBJ2-5|TRBV10-3|-
TGTGCCATCAGTGACTTTAATAGGCAGAGGGAGACCCAGTACTTC
CAISDFNRQRETQYF
>14|once|TRBJ2-5|TRBV9|TRBD1
TGTGCCAGCAATGTCCGGGACAGCCAAGAGACCCAGTACTTC
CASNVRDSQETQYF
>11|-|TRBJ2-1|TRBV13|-
TGTGCCAGCAGCCTCTACAATGAGCAGTTCTTC
CASSLYNEQFF
>15|-|TRBJ1-1|TRBV11-2|-
TGTGCCAGCAGCTTATCCGGGACCGTGAAAACTGAAGCTTTCTTT
CASSLSGTVKTEAFF
>17|-|TRBJ2-2|TRBV9|TRBD1
TGTGCCAGCAGCGTAGAGGGACAGGGGGCCCGAACCGGGGAGCTGTTTTTT
CASSVEGQGARTGELFF
>16|once|TRBJ2-2|TRBV7-3|TRBD1
TGTGCCAGCAGCTCCGGGACAGCCTCGAACACCGGGGAGCTGTTTTTT
CASSSGTASNTGELFF
>14|-|TRBJ1-2|TRBV2|TRBD1
TGTGCCACCCCTGGAGGACAGGGGACCGATGGCTACACCTTC
CATPGGQGTDGYTF
>12|-|TRBJ2-3|TRBV5-6|TRBD1
TGTGCCAGCAGCCCACAGGGGAGTACGCAGTATTTT
CASSPQGSTQYF
>15|-|TRBJ2-3|TRBV10-3|TRBD2
TGTGCCATCAGTGAGCAAGCGGGGGGAACAGATACGCAGTATTTT
CAISEQAGGTDTQYF
>15|-|TRBJ2-1|TRBV5-1|TRBD2
TGCGCCAGCAGCTTGTTTAGCGGGACCTACAATGAGCAGTTCTTC
CASSLFSGTYNEQFF
>15|-|TRBJ1-2|TRBV7-2|-
TGTGCCAGCAGCTTAGGGGGGGCCAAAGACTATGGCTACACCTTC
CASSLGGAKDYGYTF
>12|-|TRBJ2-5|TRBV10-3|-
TGTGCCATCAGCCGGGACTCCGAGACCCAGTACTTC
CAISRDSETQYF
>13|-|TRBJ2-7|TRBV7-2|-
TGTGCCAGCAGCCTATTTTCGGGCGGCGAGCAGTACTTC
CASSLFSGGEQYF
>17|-|TRBJ2-1|TRBV7-9|-
TGTGCCAGCAGCCGACGATCCGTACAGGCAAACGACAATGAGCAGTTCTTC
CASSRRSVQANDNEQFF
>15|once|TRBJ2-7|TRBV19|-
TGTGCCAGTGCCTTCTCCGGACTGGGCAGAGACGAGCAGTACTTC
CASAFSGLGRDEQYF
>15|-|TRBJ2-7|TRBV5-1|TRBD1
TGCGCCAGCAGCCCCACCGGACAGGGCCCCTACGAGCAGTACTTC
CASSPTGQGPYEQYF
>14|-|TRBJ2-7|TRBV7-2|-
TGTGCCAGCAGCTTACCGACTAGTTCCTACGAGCAGTACTTC
CASSLPTSSYEQYF
>14|-|TRBJ1-1|TRBV9|-
TGTGCCAGCAGCGTCGGGACGGTGAACACTGAAGCTTTCTTT
CASSVGTVNTEAFF
>15|-|TRBJ2-5|TRBV18|-
TGTGCCAGCTCACGGAGTCAGGGTTTCCAAGAGACCCAGTACTTC
CASSRSQGFQETQYF
>17|-|TRBJ1-1|TRBV19|-
TGTGCCAGTAGAGGACTCATCGTCAACCCTTTGAACACTGAAGCTTTCTTT
CASRGLIVNPLNTEAFF
>13|-|TRBJ1-5|TRBV21-1|-
TGTGCCAGCATCTGGGACACCAATCAGCCCCAGCATTTT
CASIWDTNQPQHF
>14|-|TRBJ2-3|TRBV5-4|-
TGTGCCAGCAGCTTGCGTACAGCCACAGATACGCAGTATTTT
CASSLRTATDTQYF
>15|-|TRBJ1-3|TRBV5-1|-
TGCGCCAGCAGCTTGGGGAGTGCCTCTGGAAACACCATATATTTT
CASSLGSASGNTIYF